This T cell receptor (beta chain) was profiled in a study of blood T cells in healthy people across ages. The V gene's germline CDR1 is SGHDT and CDR2 YYEEEE. The CDR3 is 18 amino acids. V was trimmed by 1 base and J by 0 bases, leaving 17 bases between them. A sample-barcoded 5' primer and a J-beta primer mix were used in a second PCR of roughly 7 to 12 cycles. Each CDR3 protein is one row after TCRdb ran MiXCR on the 5' RACE reads. The sample has approximately 810,000 distinct CDR3 sequences, around 30% seen once; the top ten hold 17%. Material for sequencing was blood. The genes are TRBV5-6 and TRBJ1-5; D gene uncertain. This TCR derives from a woman of 80 years or more in good health. Here the CDR3 DNA reads TGTGCCAGCAGCTTGTGGCCTCCAGGTTGGTATAGCAATCAGCCCCAGCATTTT. This encodes CASSLWPPGWYSNQPQHF.